This T cell receptor (beta chain) was sequenced for a study of blood T cell repertoires in COVID-19. Study as a whole: Sample material is recorded as cDNA or gDNA derived from T cells, B-cell-depleted T cells, or PBMCs.

Original processing methods: Amplification of reference gene primers was used by the study to estimate nucleated cell counts. Measured with immunoSEQ multiplex PCR; TCRdb has only the in-frame clones, and not every one. That table furnishes V, J and clone size, whereas the DNA furnished D and trimming. The sample lists around 180,000 clones; under 80% were seen once. A few counts support this clone. The V gene's germline CDR1 is SGHNT and CDR2 YYREEE (reference sequence). V shed 4 bases and J 2 bases; nucleotides not matched to a gene: 4. The CDR3 has 16 residues. The receptor's source is a woman at least 80 years old with acute or convalescent COVID-19. The chain has TRBV5-4 and TRBJ2-2; 11 nucleotides align to TRBD1. The sample was peripheral blood. CDR3 residues: CASSGGQGDNTGELFF. CDR3 nucleotides: TGTGCCAGCAGCGGGGGACAGGGGGACAACACCGGGGAGCTGTTTTTT.